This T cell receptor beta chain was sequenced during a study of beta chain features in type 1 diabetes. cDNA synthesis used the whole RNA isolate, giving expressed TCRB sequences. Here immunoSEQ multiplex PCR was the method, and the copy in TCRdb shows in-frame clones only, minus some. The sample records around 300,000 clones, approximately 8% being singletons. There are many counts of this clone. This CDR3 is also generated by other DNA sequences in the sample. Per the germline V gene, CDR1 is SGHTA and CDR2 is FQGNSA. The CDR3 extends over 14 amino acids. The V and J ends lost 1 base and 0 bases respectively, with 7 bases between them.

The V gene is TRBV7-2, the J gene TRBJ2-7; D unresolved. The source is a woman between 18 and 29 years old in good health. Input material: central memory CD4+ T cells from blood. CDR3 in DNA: TGTGCCAGCAGCTTAGGCCCGGGCTCCTACGAGCAGTACTTC. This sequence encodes CASSLGPGSYEQYF.